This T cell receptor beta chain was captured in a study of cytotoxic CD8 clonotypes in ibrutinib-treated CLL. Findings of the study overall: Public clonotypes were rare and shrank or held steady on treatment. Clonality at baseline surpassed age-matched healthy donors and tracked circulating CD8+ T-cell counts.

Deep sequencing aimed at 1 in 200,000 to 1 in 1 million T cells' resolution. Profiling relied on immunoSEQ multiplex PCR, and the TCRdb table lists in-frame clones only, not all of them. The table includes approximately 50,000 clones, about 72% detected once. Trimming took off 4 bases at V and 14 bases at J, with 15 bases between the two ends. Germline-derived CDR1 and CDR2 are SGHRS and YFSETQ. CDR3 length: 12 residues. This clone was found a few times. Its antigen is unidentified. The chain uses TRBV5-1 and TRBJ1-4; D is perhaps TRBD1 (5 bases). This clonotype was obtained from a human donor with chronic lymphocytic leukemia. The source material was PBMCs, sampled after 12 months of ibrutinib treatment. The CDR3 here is CASSEGPGELFF. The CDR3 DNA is TGCGCCAGCAGCGAGGGACCCGGCGAGCTGTTTTTT.